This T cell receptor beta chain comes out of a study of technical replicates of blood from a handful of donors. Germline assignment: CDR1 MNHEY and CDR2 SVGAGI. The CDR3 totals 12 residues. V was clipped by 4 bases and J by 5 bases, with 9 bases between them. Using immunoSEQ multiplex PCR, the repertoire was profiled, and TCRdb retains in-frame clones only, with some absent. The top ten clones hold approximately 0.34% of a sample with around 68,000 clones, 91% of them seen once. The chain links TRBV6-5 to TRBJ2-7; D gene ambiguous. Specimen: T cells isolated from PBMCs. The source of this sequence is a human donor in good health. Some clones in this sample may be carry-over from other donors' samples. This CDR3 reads CASSSLGNEQYF. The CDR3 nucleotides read TGTGCCAGCAGTTCCCTGGGCAACGAGCAGTACTTC.